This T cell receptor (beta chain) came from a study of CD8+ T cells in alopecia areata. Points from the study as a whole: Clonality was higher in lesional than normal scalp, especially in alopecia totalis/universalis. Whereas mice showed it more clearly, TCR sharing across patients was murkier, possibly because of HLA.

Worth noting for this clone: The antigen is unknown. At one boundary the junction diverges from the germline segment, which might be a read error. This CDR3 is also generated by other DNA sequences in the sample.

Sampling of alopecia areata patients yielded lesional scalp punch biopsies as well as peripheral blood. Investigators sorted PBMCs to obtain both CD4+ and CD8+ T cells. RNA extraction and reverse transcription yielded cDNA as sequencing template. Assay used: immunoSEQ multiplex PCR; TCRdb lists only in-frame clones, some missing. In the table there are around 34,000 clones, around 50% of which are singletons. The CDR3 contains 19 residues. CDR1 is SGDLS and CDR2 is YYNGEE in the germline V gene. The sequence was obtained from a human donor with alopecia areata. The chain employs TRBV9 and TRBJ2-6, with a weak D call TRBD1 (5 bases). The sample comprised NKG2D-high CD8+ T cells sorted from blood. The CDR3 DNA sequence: TGTGCCAGCAGCGTAGCATATAGGCCGTTGAGCTCTGGGGCCAATGTCCTGACTTTC. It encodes CASSVAYRPLSSGANVLTF.